This entry lists 27 T cell receptor beta chains sequenced from one sample in a study of brain T cells in children with intractable seizures (dated by TCRdb to the early 2020s). Receptors were amplified or captured by the immunoSEQ multiplex PCR assay. In its TCRdb copy, this immuneACCESS table keeps in-frame sequences only and misses some clones. Where compared with another copy, unresolved V genes explain less than half of these, and the others have no known cause. In all, the sample holds hundreds of thousands of clones, and about 93% of those were seen once. Together, the top ten hold 5.7% of the sample. The sample's time point label is to be understood as: blood from clinic visit 5 months post-surgery; TSC patient then seizure free. Material: peripheral blood, obtained less than 6 months after surgery. All receptors derive from a boy less than two years old with tuberous sclerosis and intractable seizures.

The V and J genes are TRBV2 and TRBJ2-1; D tentatively fits TRBD1 or TRBD2 (5 bases each). Trimming left V 6 bases short and J 5 bases short, with 17 bases between. The CDR3 has 15 amino acids. Germline V lookup: CDR1 SNHLY, CDR2 FYNNEI. The CDR3: CASRDTGEEDNEQFF. CDR3 DNA: TGTGCCAGCAGGGACACAGGTGAGGAGGACAATGAGCAGTTCTTC.

Comment on this clone: As the CDR3 is not closed by the conserved phenylalanine or tryptophan, this likely results from a read error. The chain recombines TRBV12-5 with TRBJ2-7, with D unresolved. Germline V gene lookup returns CDR1 LGHNT and CDR2 FRNRAP. Trimming stripped 1 base from V and 3 bases from J, with 7 bases between. There are 13 residues in the CDR3. CDR3 residues: CASGLEPNYEQYL. The CDR3 DNA sequence: TGTGCTAGTGGTTTGGAACCAAACTACGAGCAGTACCTC.

This chain links TRBV5-4 with TRBJ2-1, with TRBD2 matching over 7 bases. Per the germline V gene, CDR1 is SGHNT and CDR2 is YYREEE (reference sequence). The CDR3 covers 15 residues. V lost 4 bases to trimming and J lost 4 bases; unmatched junction nucleotides: 8. The CDR3, as DNA: TGTGCCAGCAGCCGCTTGGGGGGGAGGTACAATGAGCAGTTCTTC. Amino acid sequence: CASSRLGGRYNEQFF.

The V call is TRBV2, the J call TRBJ1-2; perhaps TRBD1 as D (6 bases). The germline V gene encodes CDR1 SNHLY and CDR2 FYNNEI. The CDR3 has 13 residues. Trimming stripped 3 bases from V and 5 bases from J, with 10 bases between. DNA of the CDR3: TGTGCCAGCAGTGAGGCGACAGGATATGGCTACACCTTC. As protein: CASSEATGYGYTF.

The chain has TRBV6-5 and TRBJ2-7; TRBD2 is a possible D gene (6 bases). The CDR3 is 11 residues long. The V gene lost 9 bases and the J gene lost 2 bases, with 8 bases spanning the gap. Germline lookup yields CDR1 MNHEY and CDR2 SVGAGI. DNA for the CDR3: TGTGCCAGTAAGCGGGCCTACGAGCAGTACTTC. Translating it yields CASKRAYEQYF.

The chain links TRBV7-9 to TRBJ1-1, with no clear D. Germline V gene lookup returns CDR1 SEHNR and CDR2 FQNEAQ (reference sequence). Trimming cost V 4 bases and J 5 bases, with 11 bases left between them. This CDR3 has 13 residues. CDR3: CASSWREHTEAFF. The CDR3 coding sequence is TGTGCCAGCAGCTGGAGAGAACATACTGAAGCTTTCTTT.

This chain connects TRBV15 to TRBJ2-1; D tentatively fits TRBD1 or TRBD2 (6 bases each). V lost 5 bases to trimming and J lost 6 bases, with 23 bases between them. CDR3 length: 17 residues. Germline loops: CDR1 LNHNV, CDR2 YYDKDF (reference sequence). CDR3 loop: CATSSRPPGAGLNEQFF. The CDR3 DNA is TGTGCCACCAGCTCCAGACCCCCGGGGGCGGGACTCAATGAGCAGTTCTTC.

V usage is TRBV7-9 and J usage is TRBJ2-3; a weak D match, TRBD2 (6 bases). Germline CDR1 is SEHNR and CDR2 is FQNEAQ (reference sequence). Between the trimmed V and J ends, which lost 6 bases and 3 bases, there was a span of 13 bases. This CDR3 contains 14 residues. For the CDR3, the DNA is TGTGCCAGCAGGGAAACGGGACTTACAGATACGCAGTATTTT. It encodes CASRETGLTDTQYF.

J is TRBJ1-2 and V is TRBV5-4; no definite D call. V was shortened by 0 bases and J by 8 bases, with 14 bases between the two germline ends. The CDR3 loop spans 14 amino acids. Germline V CDR1 and CDR2: SGHNT, YYREEE (reference sequence). The CDR3 loop is CASSLAGRLEGYTF. The CDR3 DNA reads TGTGCCAGCAGCTTGGCCGGGCGTCTGGAGGGCTACACCTTC. Complete variable domain (other parts from reference TRBV5-4 and TRBJ1-2): ETGVTQSPTHLIKTRGQQVTLRCSSQSGHNTVSWYQQALGQGPQFIFQYYREEENGRGNFPPRFSGLQFPNYSSELNVNALELDDSALYLCASSLAGRLEGYTFGSGTRLTVV.

This clone appeared once. The chain couples TRBV18 to TRBJ1-2, with unresolved D. The length of the CDR3 is 13 residues. Trimming took off 2 bases at V and 1 base at J, with 5 bases between the two ends. Germline lookup yields CDR1 KGHSH and CDR2 LQKENI. The CDR3 region has the DNA TGTGCCAGCTCACCAGAGGGTAACTATGGCTACACCTTC. The encoded protein is CASSPEGNYGYTF. Supplemented by reference TRBV18 and TRBJ1-2, the full variable domain reads NAGVMQNPRHLVRRRGQEARLRCSPMKGHSHVYWYRQLPEEGLKFMVYLQKENIIDESGMPKERFSAEFPKEGPSILRIQQVVRGDSAAYFCASSPEGNYGYTFGSGTRLTVV.

The V and J genes are TRBV10-3 and TRBJ1-3; maybe TRBD1 (5 bases). CDR3 length: 15 amino acids. Between the trimmed V and J ends, which lost 8 bases and 0 bases, there was a span of 14 bases. Germline loops: CDR1 ENHRY, CDR2 SYGVKD. The DNA for the CDR3 is TGTGCCATCTCAGACTCGGGGGGCTCTGGAAACACCATATATTTT. It translates to CAISDSGGSGNTIYF.

The V and J genes are TRBV24-1 and TRBJ1-2; D possibly corresponds to TRBD1 (5 bases). Per germline, CDR1 KGHDR and CDR2 SFDVKD. The CDR3 sequence is 14 residues long. Trimming cost V 7 bases and J 4 bases, with 15 bases left between them. This CDR3 reads CATSPGQGSYGYTF. The CDR3 nucleotides are TGTGCCACCAGCCCCGGGCAGGGCTCCTATGGCTACACCTTC.

The J gene is TRBJ2-7, the V gene TRBV15; 8 nucleotides line up with TRBD1. This CDR3 is 13 amino acids long. The germline gives CDR1 LNHNV, CDR2 YYDKDF (reference sequence). Trimming took 4 bases from V and 5 from J; bases not matched to a gene: 4. CDR3 DNA sequence: TGTGCCACCAGCATGGACAGGGTGAACGAGCAGTACTTC. It specifies CATSMDRVNEQYF.

V and J are TRBV24-1 and TRBJ2-1; the D gene is possibly TRBD1 (6 bases). The CDR3 sequence is 17 residues long. Germline loops: CDR1 KGHDR, CDR2 SFDVKD. The V gene lost 2 bases and the J gene lost 4 bases, with 17 bases spanning the gap. The CDR3 protein is CATSDSGTPTVYNEQFF. In DNA, the CDR3 is TGTGCCACCAGTGATTCCGGGACACCTACTGTATACAATGAGCAGTTCTTC.

V and J are TRBV29-1 and TRBJ2-7, with a possible D match to TRBD1 (6 bases). V lost 7 bases to trimming and J lost 2 bases, with 9 bases between them. Germline V CDR1 and CDR2: SQVTM, ANQGSEA. The CDR3 extends over 11 amino acids. CDR3 coding DNA: TGCAGCGCCGGACAGACCTACGAGCAGTACTTC. This codes for CSAGQTYEQYF.

The chain links TRBV30 to TRBJ1-4; D not certain. CDR3 length: 14 residues. Germline V CDR1 and CDR2: GTSNPN, SVGIG (reference sequence). Trimming shortened V by 5 bases and J by 4 bases, and 14 bases separated the two germline ends. CDR3 in amino acids: CAWYGIGSNEKLFF. In nucleotides, the CDR3 is TGTGCCTGGTATGGGATCGGGAGTAATGAAAAACTGTTTTTT.

This clone was found once. The chain employs TRBV14 and TRBJ1-2, with D unresolved. Germline CDR1 reads SGHDN; CDR2 reads FVKESK. The ends were cut back, 1 base at V and 7 bases at J, with 10 bases in the middle. CDR3 size: 13 residues. The CDR3 bases are TGTGCCAGCAGCCAAGGACTGTCGGGTGGCTACACCTTC. Its protein product is CASSQGLSGGYTF.

The chain has TRBV30 and TRBJ1-1; D remains unclear. Germline loops: CDR1 GTSNPN, CDR2 SVGIG (reference sequence). The V and J ends lost 0 bases and 6 bases respectively, with 11 bases between them. The CDR3 is made up of 13 amino acids. The DNA for the CDR3 is TGTGCCTGGAGTGTACTAACTTTGGCTGAAGCTTTCTTT. It encodes CAWSVLTLAEAFF.

The chain joins TRBV6-5 to TRBJ1-2; D is ambiguous. Trimming pared 0 bases from V and 5 bases from J, leaving 10 bases between. The CDR3 is made up of 14 amino acids. Per the germline V gene, CDR1 is MNHEY and CDR2 is SVGAGI. DNA for the CDR3: TGTGCCAGCAGTTACTCGATAGGAGGGTATGGCTACACCTTC. Translating it yields CASSYSIGGYGYTF.

The V and J genes are TRBV18 and TRBJ1-2; no reliable D call. The V and J ends lost 0 bases and 8 bases respectively, with 13 bases between them. The CDR3 loop spans 14 amino acids. Germline CDR1 is KGHSH and CDR2 is LQKENI. CDR3 DNA: TGTGCCAGCTCACCACCGGGTTCCCTTGGCGGCTACACCTTC. Translated: CASSPPGSLGGYTF.

This clone came up once. This sequence joins TRBV6-1 and TRBJ2-3; unclear D gene. The CDR3 is 13 amino acids. V lost 5 bases and J 4 bases, leaving 10 bases between the germline ends. Germline V gene data show CDR1 as MNHNS and CDR2 as SASEGT. CDR3 sequence reads: CASSTLRSDTQYF. The DNA of the CDR3 is TGTGCCAGCAGTACCCTCCGTTCAGATACGCAGTATTTT.

V usage is TRBV15 and J usage is TRBJ2-7; D is tentatively TRBD1 or TRBD2 (5 bases each). The CDR3 totals 16 residues. From germline, CDR1 is LNHNV and CDR2 YYDKDF (reference sequence). V was cut by 1 base and J by 3 bases, with 16 bases left in between. In DNA form, the CDR3 reads TGTGCCACCAGCAGAGGGGGACGAGTGTGGGGCTACGAGCAGTACTTC. This sequence encodes CATSRGGRVWGYEQYF.

This clone was observed a few times. The chain has TRBV3-1 (or the pseudogene TRBV3-2) and TRBJ2-3; D uncertain. The germline gives CDR1 LGHDT, CDR2 YNNKEL (reference sequence). V lost 0 bases to trimming and J lost 6 bases, with 4 bases between them. This CDR3 region has 12 residues. The CDR3 loop is CASSQDDDTQYF. CDR3 sequence (DNA): TGTGCCAGCAGCCAAGATGACGATACGCAGTATTTT.

The chain is built from TRBV9 and TRBJ2-1; TRBD1 is a possible D gene (6 bases). V lost 2 bases and J 9 bases, leaving 9 bases between the germline ends. This CDR3 is 12 amino acids long. Looked up from germline, CDR1 is SGDLS and CDR2 is YYNGEE. CDR3 amino acids: CASSVTGGEQFF. Written as DNA, the CDR3 is TGTGCCAGCAGCGTGACAGGCGGTGAGCAGTTCTTC.

The chain employs TRBV6-2 or TRBV6-3 and TRBJ2-7; 10 bases line up with TRBD1. The CDR3 has 18 amino acids. Germline V gene data show CDR1 as MNHEY and CDR2 as SVGEGT. J gave up 2 bases and V 5 bases, and 15 bases lay outside the gene matches. The CDR3 protein is CASSPPGQGRSGAYEQYF. DNA for the CDR3: TGTGCCAGCAGTCCCCCGGGACAGGGGCGATCGGGTGCCTACGAGCAGTACTTC.

The gene calls are TRBV27 and TRBJ2-5; D is uncertain. CDR1 is MNHEY, CDR2 SMNVEV, per germline (reference sequence). The CDR3 runs to 14 residues. Trimming took off 2 bases at V and 5 bases at J, with 12 bases between the two ends. In DNA form, the CDR3 reads TGTGCCAGCAGTTTAGATGCCAGCGCGGAGACCCAGTACTTC. This codes for CASSLDASAETQYF.

This sequence joins TRBV6-5 and TRBJ2-1, with TRBD2 matching 7 bases. Germline CDR1 is MNHEY and CDR2 is SVGAGI. This CDR3 is built from 14 residues. The V and J ends lost 6 bases and 5 bases, in that order; junction bases with no gene match: 7. CDR3 DNA sequence: TGTGCCAGCAGGGGGGGGACGCTAAACAATGAGCAGTTCTTC. It translates to CASRGGTLNNEQFF.